The 2 T cell receptor beta chains presented below share a single source sample, sequenced in a study of early T cells in non-severe SARS-CoV-2 infection. TCRdb passed the 5' RACE reads through MiXCR, listing each CDR3 protein once. The sample has about 58,000 distinct CDR3 sequences; approximately 13% are singletons. The specimen was whole blood. The receptors here all came from an adult who was a healthcare worker with PCR-confirmed SARS-CoV-2 infection or an uninfected control (not recorded which).

Only a few counts were recorded for this clonotype. The chain has TRBV20-1 and TRBJ2-1; 10 bases are shared with TRBD2. The CDR3 is made up of 14 amino acids. The germline V gene encodes CDR1 DFQATT and CDR2 SNEGSKA (reference sequence). The V segment lost 0 bases and the J segment 8 bases; nucleotides outside the gene matches: 4. As DNA, the CDR3 is TGCAGTGCTAGAGAAGCGGGAGGGCCCGATGAGCAGTTCTTC. This translates into CSAREAGGPDEQFF.

The rearrangement uses TRBV3-1 and TRBJ2-5; D is uncertain. CDR1 is LGHDT and CDR2 is YNNKEL in the germline V gene (reference sequence). The CDR3 covers 13 residues. Trimming removed 3 bases at V and 1 base at J, with 6 bases between. The CDR3 loop is CASSHNSQETQYF. The CDR3 nucleotides read TGTGCCAGCAGCCACAACAGCCAAGAGACCCAGTACTTC.